This T cell receptor beta chain was captured by sequencing in a study of blood T cell repertoires in COVID-19. The data were produced by immunoSEQ multiplex PCR, yet TCRdb's version contains in-frame clones alone and is incomplete. The sample comprises 150,000 to 200,000 clones, approximately 88% of which are singletons, and 4% rests with the top ten. Germline V gene data show CDR1 as SGHRS and CDR2 as YFSETQ. There are 15 residues in the CDR3. V trimming: 4 bases; J trimming: 10 bases; junction bases outside the gene matches: 7. Sequenced input: peripheral blood. The receptor was isolated from a woman aged 30 to 39 with acute or convalescent COVID-19. V gene TRBV5-1 combines with J gene TRBJ2-1, with TRBD2 identical over 14 bases. The CDR3, as DNA: TGCGCCAGCAGCCCGGGACTAGCGGGAGATAGGGAGCAGTTCTTC. Its protein product is CASSPGLAGDREQFF.